These 9 T cell receptor beta chains came from one sample sequenced in a study of blood T cell repertoires in COVID-19. Clones were read by immunoSEQ multiplex PCR, and TCRdb kept only the in-frame ones, dropping some. This sample yields around 50,000 clones, of which about 87% are seen a single time; around 1.5% belongs to the top ten. Sequences were obtained from peripheral blood. These receptors were collected from a man aged 55 to 70 with acute or convalescent COVID-19.

CDR3 nucleotides: TGTGCCAGCAGCGGCTCGACAGGGACTGTCAATGAGCAGTTCTTC. The encoded protein is CASSGSTGTVNEQFF. The V gene is TRBV7-9, the J gene TRBJ2-1; a possible D gene is TRBD1 (7 bases). This CDR3 is built from 15 residues. Germline loops: CDR1 SEHNR, CDR2 FQNEAQ (reference sequence). V was trimmed by 5 bases and J by 6 bases, leaving 17 bases between them.

Note on this clone: Germline and junction disagree at one end, which may indicate a read error. The chain recombines TRBV7-7 with TRBJ2-2; 7 nucleotides agree with TRBD1. Germline V CDR1 and CDR2: SSHAT, FNYEAQ (reference sequence). The CDR3 covers 16 residues. CDR3 nucleotide sequence: TGTGCTAGCAGCTTACGTGGGACAGATAACACCGGGGAGCTGTTTTTT. It translates to CASSLRGTDNTGELFF.

This clone was counted a single time. The chain uses TRBV10-3 and TRBJ1-6, with 8 bases aligning to TRBD1. CDR1 is ENHRY, CDR2 SYGVKD, per germline. The CDR3 length is 14 residues. V dropped 6 bases and J dropped 8; count of bases not matched to a gene: 6. The CDR3 reads CAIRPGQDDSPLHF. The CDR3 DNA reads as TGTGCCATCAGGCCGGGACAGGACGATTCACCCCTCCACTTT.

The chain joins TRBV28 to TRBJ1-2; a weak D match, TRBD1 (5 bases). The germline V and J ends were trimmed by 5 bases and 8 bases, with 18 bases remaining between them. CDR1 and CDR2 (germline): MDHEN, SYDVKM. CDR3 length: 14 amino acids. CDR3 DNA: TGTGCCAGCAGTCACGGACAAGGGAACAGGGGCTACACCTTC. This gives the protein CASSHGQGNRGYTF.

This clone was detected once. The gene calls are TRBV11-3 and TRBJ2-3, with 7 bases identical to TRBD2. The CDR3 covers 14 residues. In germline, CDR1 is SGHNT, CDR2 YENEEA. V gave up 8 bases and J gave up 2 bases; unmatched junction bases: 7. The CDR3, as DNA: TGTGCCAGCCGGCGGGAGCAATACACAGATACGCAGTATTTT. Its translation is CASRREQYTDTQYF. Looking up the rest from reference TRBV11-3 and TRBJ2-3 gives the full variable domain: EAGVVQSPRYKIIEKKQPVAFWCNPISGHNTLYWYLQNLGQGPELLIRYENEEAVDDSQLPKDRFSAERLKGVDSTLKIQPAELGDSAVYLCASRREQYTDTQYFGPGTRLTVL.

The chain recombines TRBV9 with TRBJ2-1, with TRBD2 identical over 7 bases. This CDR3 has 16 residues. CDR1 SGDLS and CDR2 YYNGEE come from the germline V gene. Trimming removed 0 bases from V and 2 bases from J; junction bases left unmatched: 5. The CDR3 DNA reads TGTGCCAGCAGCGTAGGTGGGAGGGCAACCTACAATGAGCAGTTCTTC. Amino acids: CASSVGGRATYNEQFF.

The chain employs TRBV2 and TRBJ1-2; D is ambiguous. Germline V gives CDR1 SNHLY, CDR2 FYNNEI. CDR3 size: 13 residues. V was trimmed by 3 bases and J by 8 bases, leaving 13 bases between them. CDR3 sequence reads: CASSDFPVEGYTF. CDR3 DNA: TGTGCCAGCAGTGACTTTCCTGTCGAGGGCTACACCTTC.

The V gene is TRBV9, the J gene TRBJ2-7; TRBD1 is a possible D gene (5 bases). This CDR3 is 14 amino acids long. V was pared by 0 bases and J by 5 bases, with 12 bases between. Looked up from germline, CDR1 is SGDLS and CDR2 is YYNGEE. The CDR3 sequence is CASSVGAGKDEQYF. As DNA, the CDR3 is TGTGCCAGCAGCGTAGGGGCAGGGAAGGACGAGCAGTACTTC.

The chain uses TRBV5-4 and TRBJ2-5; a possible D gene is TRBD1 (5 bases). Germline V gene lookup returns CDR1 SGHNT and CDR2 YYREEE (reference sequence). Trimming stripped 4 bases from V and 1 base from J, with 11 bases between. The CDR3 sequence is 14 residues long. CDR3 DNA: TGTGCCAGCAGCCTGCGGACAACCCAAGAGACCCAGTACTTC. Translating gives CASSLRTTQETQYF.